This TCR beta chain derives from a study of cytomegalovirus exposure and HLA in healthy donors. This CDR3 is built from 15 residues. Germline CDR1 MNHEY, CDR2 SVGAGI. Between the trimmed V and J ends, which lost 0 bases and 3 bases, there was a span of 12 bases. General observations from the study: As confirmed in vitro, a few CMV-associated chains were specific for CMV antigens. Most observed TCR sequences were rare, whereas some public TCRs were detected in many donors.

Primers: 60 Vbeta forward and 13 Jbeta reverse. Clones were read by immunoSEQ multiplex PCR, and TCRdb kept only the in-frame ones, dropping some. The table lists about 83,000 clones, 70% to 75% of them singletons, with 4% to 5% in the top ten. Notes on this clone: Antigen: not known.

This chain connects TRBV6-5 to TRBJ2-7; possibly TRBD1 for D (7 bases). The clonotype originates from a man aged 60 to 75 in good health and CMV-seronegative. Material for sequencing was PBMCs. In nucleotides, the CDR3 is TGTGCCAGCAGTTACTCGCGGGACAGAGTCTACGAGCAGTACTTC. Its protein is CASSYSRDRVYEQYF.